What follows are 14 T cell receptor beta chains derived from one specimen sequenced in a study of early T cells in non-severe SARS-CoV-2 infection. MiXCR, applied by TCRdb to the 5' RACE reads, yields one record per CDR3 protein. This sample yields tens of thousands of distinct CDR3 sequences, of which over 9% are seen a single time; 6.5% belongs to the top ten. The specimen was whole blood. Receptor source: an adult who was a healthcare worker with PCR-confirmed SARS-CoV-2 infection or an uninfected control (not recorded which).

The chain recombines TRBV6-5 with TRBJ1-2; possibly TRBD1 for D (6 bases). V gave up 0 bases and J gave up 6 bases, with 11 bases separating them. CDR1 and CDR2 from the germline V gene are MNHEY and SVGAGI. The CDR3 contains 14 residues. CDR3 sequence (DNA): TGTGCCAGCAGTTACTCGATAGGGGGAGATGGCTACACCTTC. Translated: CASSYSIGGDGYTF.

J is TRBJ2-3 and V is TRBV11-2; D not resolved. This CDR3 region has 14 residues. Germline V gene sequence: CDR1 SGHAT, CDR2 FQNNGV. Deletions cut 7 bases from V and 0 bases from J, with 11 bases between. This CDR3 is CASTVEWSTDTQYF. The CDR3 nucleotides read TGTGCCAGCACTGTGGAGTGGAGCACAGATACGCAGTATTTT.

The genes are TRBV9 and TRBJ2-7; D unclear. Germline assignment: CDR1 SGDLS and CDR2 YYNGEE. The CDR3 spans 14 residues. Trimming stripped 0 bases from V and 3 bases from J, with 10 bases between. The CDR3 loop is CASSVDADLYEQYF. In nucleotides, the CDR3 is TGTGCCAGCAGCGTAGATGCGGATCTCTACGAGCAGTACTTC. The full variable domain, with the rest looked up from reference TRBV9 and TRBJ2-7, is DSGVTQTPKHLITATGQRVTLRCSPRSGDLSVYWYQQSLDQGLQFLIQYYNGEERAKGNILERFSAQQFPDLHSELNLSSLELGDSALYFCASSVDADLYEQYFGPGTRLTVT.

The chain combines TRBV29-1 with TRBJ2-1; D gene ambiguous. Trimming took 2 bases from V and 0 from J, leaving 8 bases between them. Germline V gene lookup returns CDR1 SQVTM and CDR2 ANQGSEA. The CDR3 spans 14 residues. The CDR3 DNA is TGCAGCGTTGAAACCCCGAGCTCCTACAATGAGCAGTTCTTC. Translated, it gives CSVETPSSYNEQFF.

This clonotype was observed a handful of times. V and J are TRBV4-1 and TRBJ1-1, with D unclear. In germline, CDR1 is MGHRA, CDR2 YSYEKL. The CDR3 contains 13 residues. The V end was cut by 0 bases, the J end by 2 bases, with 4 bases between. The CDR3 here is CASSQDPNTEAFF. The CDR3 DNA reads as TGCGCCAGCAGCCAAGATCCCAACACTGAAGCTTTCTTT.

In this sample, this clonotype turned up a few times. The rearrangement joins TRBV19 to TRBJ2-1; 13 positions match TRBD2. The ends lost 5 bases at V and 0 bases at J; junction bases unmatched: 4. The CDR3 extends over 17 amino acids. The V gene's germline CDR1 is LNHDA and CDR2 SQIVND (reference sequence). The CDR3 loop is CASSGGTSGASYNEQFF. CDR3 nucleotide sequence: TGTGCCAGTAGTGGGGGGACTAGCGGGGCCTCCTACAATGAGCAGTTCTTC.

This clonotype was observed many times. The V and J genes are TRBV20-1 and TRBJ1-3, with 8 bases that match TRBD1. CDR3 length: 14 residues. V was clipped by 0 bases and J by 4 bases; unmatched bases: 2. Per the germline V gene, CDR1 is DFQATT and CDR2 is SNEGSKA (reference sequence). Here the CDR3 reads CSAREWTGGNTIYF. The DNA of the CDR3 is TGCAGTGCTAGAGAATGGACAGGGGGAAACACCATATATTTT.

J is TRBJ2-2 and V is TRBV12-3 or TRBV12-4; maybe TRBD2 (7 bases). The CDR3 is 16 amino acids. V was trimmed by 3 bases and J by 8 bases, leaving 19 bases between them. CDR3 nucleotides: TGTGCCAGCAGTTTGTTGCAGGGGAGGGGGTCAGGGGAGCTGTTTTTT. Protein sequence: CASSLLQGRGSGELFF.

The chain carries TRBV29-1 and TRBJ1-2; no definite D call. Germline assignment: CDR1 SQVTM and CDR2 ANQGSEA. Trimming left V 3 bases short and J 4 bases short, with 12 bases between. CDR3 size: 13 residues. CDR3 sequence: CSVDSLSAYGYTF. As DNA, the CDR3 is TGCAGCGTTGACTCGCTATCGGCCTATGGCTACACCTTC.

The V and J genes are TRBV7-9 and TRBJ2-3; 10 positions agree with TRBD1. Germline-derived CDR1 and CDR2 are SEHNR and FQNEAQ (reference sequence). The V and J ends lost 5 bases and 4 bases, in that order; junction bases with no gene match: 6. CDR3 length: 15 residues. This chain's CDR3 is CASSSGQGGADTQYF. The CDR3 nucleotides read TGTGCCAGCAGCAGCGGACAGGGGGGCGCAGATACGCAGTATTTT.

This clonotype has only a few counts. The CDR3 DNA is TGTGCCAGTAGTGCAACTCAGGGGGACGACAGGAATGAGCAGTTCTTC. Encoded protein: CASSATQGDDRNEQFF. The chain combines TRBV19 with TRBJ2-1, with 7 bases lining up with TRBD1. The CDR3 runs 16 residues. Germline lookup yields CDR1 LNHDA and CDR2 SQIVND (reference sequence). The ends lost 5 bases at V and 7 bases at J; junction bases unmatched: 14. Full variable domain (remainder filled in from reference TRBV19 and TRBJ2-1): DGGITQSPKYLFRKEGQNVTLSCEQNLNHDAMYWYRQDPGQGLRLIYYSQIVNDFQKGDIAEGYSVSREKKESFPLTVTSAQKNPTAFYLCASSATQGDDRNEQFFGPGTRLTVL.

This clonotype appeared many times. The V and J genes are TRBV3-1 and TRBJ2-1; no definite D call. The ends were cut back, 2 bases at V and 4 bases at J, with 12 bases in the middle. The length of the CDR3 is 15 residues. Germline V gene data show CDR1 as LGHDT and CDR2 as YNNKEL (reference sequence). CDR3 protein: CASSQTQTAYNEQFF. The CDR3 nucleotides read TGTGCCAGCAGCCAAACTCAAACGGCTTACAATGAGCAGTTCTTC.

There are many counts of this clonotype. The gene calls are TRBV4-2 and TRBJ1-3; TRBD1 is a possible D gene (5 bases). From germline, CDR1 is LGHNA and CDR2 YNFKEQ. The CDR3 loop spans 19 amino acids. V lost 2 bases and J lost 2, with 22 bases in between. In DNA, the CDR3 is TGTGCCAGCAGCCAACGAATTACCATATCCGGGACTGCTGGAAACACCATATATTTT. As protein: CASSQRITISGTAGNTIYF.

This clonotype was detected a few times. The rearrangement joins TRBV5-6 to TRBJ1-1; maybe TRBD1 (5 bases). V lost 4 bases to trimming and J lost 2 bases, with 15 bases between them. The germline CDR1 and CDR2 sequences are SGHDT and YYEEEE. The CDR3 sequence is 15 residues long. CDR3 sequence reads: CASSPAGVVNTEAFF. The CDR3 DNA is TGTGCCAGCAGCCCGGCGGGGGTGGTAAACACTGAAGCTTTCTTT.